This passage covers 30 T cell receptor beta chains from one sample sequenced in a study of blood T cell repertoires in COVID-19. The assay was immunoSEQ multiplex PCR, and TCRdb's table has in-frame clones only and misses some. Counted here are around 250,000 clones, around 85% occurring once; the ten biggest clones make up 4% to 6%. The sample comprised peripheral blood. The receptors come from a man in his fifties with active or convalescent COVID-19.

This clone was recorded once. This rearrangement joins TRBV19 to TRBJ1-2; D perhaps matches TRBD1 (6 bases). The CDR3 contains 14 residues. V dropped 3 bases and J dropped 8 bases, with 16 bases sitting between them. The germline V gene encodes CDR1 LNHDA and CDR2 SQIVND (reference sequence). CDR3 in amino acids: CASSISTGAFGYTF. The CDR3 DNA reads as TGTGCCAGTAGTATCTCGACAGGTGCCTTCGGCTACACCTTC.

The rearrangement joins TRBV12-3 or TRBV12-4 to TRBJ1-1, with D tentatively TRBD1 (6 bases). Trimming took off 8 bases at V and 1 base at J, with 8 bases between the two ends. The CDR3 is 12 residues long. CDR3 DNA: TGTGCCAGCTTACAGGGGAACACTGAAGCTTTCTTT. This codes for CASLQGNTEAFF.

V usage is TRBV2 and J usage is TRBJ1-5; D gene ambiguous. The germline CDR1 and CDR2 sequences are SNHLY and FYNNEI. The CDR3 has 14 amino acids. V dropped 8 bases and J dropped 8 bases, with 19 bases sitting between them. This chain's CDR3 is CASRPGVGVKPQHF. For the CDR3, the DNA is TGTGCCAGCCGCCCCGGGGTAGGAGTCAAGCCCCAGCATTTT.

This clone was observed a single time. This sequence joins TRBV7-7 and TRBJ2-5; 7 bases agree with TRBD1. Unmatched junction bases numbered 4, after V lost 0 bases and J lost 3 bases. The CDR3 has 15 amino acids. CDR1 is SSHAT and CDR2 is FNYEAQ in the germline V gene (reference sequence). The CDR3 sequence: CASSLATGWKETQYF. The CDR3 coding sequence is TGTGCCAGCAGCTTAGCGACAGGGTGGAAAGAGACCCAGTACTTC.

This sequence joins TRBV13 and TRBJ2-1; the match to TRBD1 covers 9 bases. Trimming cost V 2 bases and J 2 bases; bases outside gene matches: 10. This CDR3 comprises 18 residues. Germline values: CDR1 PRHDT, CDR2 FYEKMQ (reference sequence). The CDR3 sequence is CASSLIVGGQGTYNEQFF. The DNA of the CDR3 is TGTGCCAGCAGCTTAATAGTCGGGGGACAGGGTACCTACAATGAGCAGTTCTTC.

CDR3 amino acids: CASSPRDRGEQYF. In DNA, the CDR3 is TGCGCCAGCAGCCCCCGGGACAGGGGAGAGCAGTACTTC. The chain couples TRBV5-1 to TRBJ2-7; 10 bases line up with TRBD1. Trimming removed 4 bases from V and 7 bases from J; junction bases left unmatched: 5. Germline CDR1 is SGHRS and CDR2 is YFSETQ. The CDR3 has 13 residues.

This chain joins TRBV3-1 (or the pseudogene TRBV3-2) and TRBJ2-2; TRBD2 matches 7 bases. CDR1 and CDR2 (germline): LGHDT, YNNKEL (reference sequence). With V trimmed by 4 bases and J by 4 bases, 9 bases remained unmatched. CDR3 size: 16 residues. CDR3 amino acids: CASSRRTSAATGELFF. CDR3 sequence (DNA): TGTGCCAGCAGCCGACGTACTAGCGCGGCCACCGGGGAGCTGTTTTTT.

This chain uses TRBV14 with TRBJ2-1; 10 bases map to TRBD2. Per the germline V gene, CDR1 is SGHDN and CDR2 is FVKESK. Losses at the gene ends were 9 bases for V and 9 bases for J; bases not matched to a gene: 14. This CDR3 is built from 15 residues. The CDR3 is CASTPPSGRRSEQFF. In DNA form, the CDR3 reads TGTGCCAGTACCCCGCCTAGCGGGAGAAGGAGTGAGCAGTTCTTC.

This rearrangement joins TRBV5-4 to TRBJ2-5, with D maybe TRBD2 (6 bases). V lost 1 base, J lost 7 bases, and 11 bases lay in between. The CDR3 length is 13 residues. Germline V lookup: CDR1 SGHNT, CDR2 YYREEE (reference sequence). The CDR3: CASSLSGEATQYF. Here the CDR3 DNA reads TGTGCCAGCAGCTTGTCTGGGGAGGCGACCCAGTACTTC.

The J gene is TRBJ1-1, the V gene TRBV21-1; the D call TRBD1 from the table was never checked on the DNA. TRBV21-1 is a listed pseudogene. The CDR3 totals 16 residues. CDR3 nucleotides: TGTGCCAGCAAATCTTCAGGGTTGGGGATGAACACTGAAGCTTTCTTT. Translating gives CASKSSGLGMNTEAFF.

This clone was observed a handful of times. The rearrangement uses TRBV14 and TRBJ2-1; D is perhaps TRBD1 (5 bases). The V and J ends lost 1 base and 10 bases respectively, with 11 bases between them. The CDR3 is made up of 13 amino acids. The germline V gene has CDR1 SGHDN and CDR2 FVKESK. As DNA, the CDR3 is TGTGCCAGCAGCCAAGCTTTCCAGGGCGAGCAGTTCTTC. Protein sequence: CASSQAFQGEQFF.

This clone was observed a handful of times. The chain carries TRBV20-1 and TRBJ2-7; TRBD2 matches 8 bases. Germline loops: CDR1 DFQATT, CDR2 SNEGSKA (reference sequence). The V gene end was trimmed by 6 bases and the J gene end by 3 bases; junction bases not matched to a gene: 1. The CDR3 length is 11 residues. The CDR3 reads CSAGTSYEQYF. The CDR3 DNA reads TGCAGTGCAGGGACTAGCTACGAGCAGTACTTC.

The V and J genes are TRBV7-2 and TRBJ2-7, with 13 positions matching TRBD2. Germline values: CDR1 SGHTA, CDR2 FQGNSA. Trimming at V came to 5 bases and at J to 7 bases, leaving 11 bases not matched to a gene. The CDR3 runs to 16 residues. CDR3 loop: CASSPYGLAGVREQYF. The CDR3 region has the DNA TGTGCCAGCAGCCCCTATGGACTAGCGGGAGTGAGAGAGCAGTACTTC.

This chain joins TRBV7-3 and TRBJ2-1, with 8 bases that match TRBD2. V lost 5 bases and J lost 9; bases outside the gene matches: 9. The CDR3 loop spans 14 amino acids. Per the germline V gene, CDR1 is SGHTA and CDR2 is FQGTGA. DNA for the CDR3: TGTGCCAGCAGCCCGGGACTAGGGGTGGGTGAGCAGTTCTTC. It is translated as CASSPGLGVGEQFF.

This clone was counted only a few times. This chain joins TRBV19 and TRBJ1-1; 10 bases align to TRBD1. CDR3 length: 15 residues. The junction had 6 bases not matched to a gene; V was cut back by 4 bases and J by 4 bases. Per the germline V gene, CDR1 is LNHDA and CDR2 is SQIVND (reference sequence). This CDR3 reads CASSRGQGLVTEAFF. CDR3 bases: TGTGCCAGTAGTAGGGGACAGGGGTTGGTCACTGAAGCTTTCTTT.

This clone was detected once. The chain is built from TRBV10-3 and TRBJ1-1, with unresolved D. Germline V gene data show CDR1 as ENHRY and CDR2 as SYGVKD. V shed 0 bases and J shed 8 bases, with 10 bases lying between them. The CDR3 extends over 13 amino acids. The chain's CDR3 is CAISESYVVEAFF. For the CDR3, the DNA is TGTGCCATCAGTGAGTCCTATGTTGTCGAAGCTTTCTTT.

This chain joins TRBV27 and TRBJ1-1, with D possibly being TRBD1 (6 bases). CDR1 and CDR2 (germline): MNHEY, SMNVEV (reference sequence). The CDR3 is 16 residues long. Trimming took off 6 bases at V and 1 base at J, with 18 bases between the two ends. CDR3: CASRNDRQAKNTEAFF. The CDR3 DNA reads TGTGCCAGCAGGAATGATCGACAGGCGAAGAACACTGAAGCTTTCTTT.

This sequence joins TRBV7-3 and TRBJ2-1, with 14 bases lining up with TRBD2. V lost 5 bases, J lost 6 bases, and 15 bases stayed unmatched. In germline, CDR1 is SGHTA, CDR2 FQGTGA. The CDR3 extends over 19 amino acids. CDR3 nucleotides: TGTGCCAGCAGCCATACAGAGACTAGCGGGAGGGATAGGGCCAATGAGCAGTTCTTC. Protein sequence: CASSHTETSGRDRANEQFF.

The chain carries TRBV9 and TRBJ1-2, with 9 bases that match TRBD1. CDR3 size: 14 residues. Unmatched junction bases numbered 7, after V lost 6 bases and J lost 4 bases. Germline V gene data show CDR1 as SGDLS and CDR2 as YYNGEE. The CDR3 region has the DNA TGTGCCAGCACCCCGGGACAGGGCCTCTATGGCTACACCTTC. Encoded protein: CASTPGQGLYGYTF.

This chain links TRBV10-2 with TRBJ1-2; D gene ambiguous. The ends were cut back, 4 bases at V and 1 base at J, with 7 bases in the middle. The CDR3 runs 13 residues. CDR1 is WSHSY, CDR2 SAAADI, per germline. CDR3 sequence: CASSAGGNYGYTF. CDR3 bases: TGCGCCAGCAGTGCCGGCGGTAACTATGGCTACACCTTC.

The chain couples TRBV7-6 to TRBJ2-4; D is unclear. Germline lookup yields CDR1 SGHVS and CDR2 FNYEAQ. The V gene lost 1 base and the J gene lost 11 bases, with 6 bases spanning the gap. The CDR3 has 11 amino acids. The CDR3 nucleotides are TGTGCCAGCAGCTTAGGGAGATTTCAGTACTTC. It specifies CASSLGRFQYF.

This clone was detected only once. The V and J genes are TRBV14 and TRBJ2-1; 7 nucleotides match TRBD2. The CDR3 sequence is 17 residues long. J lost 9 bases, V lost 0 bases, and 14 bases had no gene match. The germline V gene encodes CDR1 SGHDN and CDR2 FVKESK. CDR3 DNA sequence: TGTGCCAGCAGCCAAGATCGGGCGGGAGTGGGTATCGGTGAGCAGTTCTTC. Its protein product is CASSQDRAGVGIGEQFF. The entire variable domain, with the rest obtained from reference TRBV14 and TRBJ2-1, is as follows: EAGVTQFPSHSVIEKGQTVTLRCDPISGHDNLYWYRRVMGKEIKFLLHFVKESKQDESGMPNNRFLAERTGGTYSTLKVQPAELEDSGVYFCASSQDRAGVGIGEQFFGPGTRLTVL.

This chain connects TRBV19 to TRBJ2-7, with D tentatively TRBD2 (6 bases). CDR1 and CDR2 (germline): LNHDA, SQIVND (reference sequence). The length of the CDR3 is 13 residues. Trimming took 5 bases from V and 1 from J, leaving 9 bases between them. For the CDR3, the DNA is TGTGCCAGTAGTGCGGGACCTTCCTACGAGCAGTACTTC. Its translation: CASSAGPSYEQYF.

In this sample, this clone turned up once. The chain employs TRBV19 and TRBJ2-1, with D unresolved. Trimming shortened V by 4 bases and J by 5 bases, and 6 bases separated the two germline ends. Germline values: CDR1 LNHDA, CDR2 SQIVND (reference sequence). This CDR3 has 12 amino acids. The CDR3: CASSSGNNEQFF. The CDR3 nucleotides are TGTGCCAGTAGTAGCGGAAACAATGAGCAGTTCTTC.

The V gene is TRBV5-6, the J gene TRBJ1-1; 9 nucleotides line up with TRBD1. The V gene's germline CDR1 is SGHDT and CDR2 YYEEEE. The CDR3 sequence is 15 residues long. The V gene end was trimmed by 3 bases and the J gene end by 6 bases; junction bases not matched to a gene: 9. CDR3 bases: TGTGCCAGCAGCTGGGGACAGGGTTTAGCGTCTGAAGCTTTCTTT. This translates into CASSWGQGLASEAFF.

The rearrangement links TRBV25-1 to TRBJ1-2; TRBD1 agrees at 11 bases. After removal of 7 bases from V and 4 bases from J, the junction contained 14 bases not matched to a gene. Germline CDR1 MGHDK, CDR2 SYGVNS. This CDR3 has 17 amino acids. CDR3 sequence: CASMGSLGQGASYGYTF. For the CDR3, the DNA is TGTGCCAGCATGGGCAGCCTCGGACAGGGGGCTAGCTATGGCTACACCTTC.

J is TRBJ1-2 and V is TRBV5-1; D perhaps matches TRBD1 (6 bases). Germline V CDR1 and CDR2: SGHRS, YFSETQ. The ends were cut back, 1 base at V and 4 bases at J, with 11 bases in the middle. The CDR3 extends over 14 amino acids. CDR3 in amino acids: CASSLSGASYGYTF. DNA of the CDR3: TGCGCCAGCAGCTTGTCAGGGGCCAGCTATGGCTACACCTTC.

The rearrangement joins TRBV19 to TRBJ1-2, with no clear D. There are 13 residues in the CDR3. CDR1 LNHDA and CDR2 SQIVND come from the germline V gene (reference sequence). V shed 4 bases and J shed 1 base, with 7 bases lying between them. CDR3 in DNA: TGTGCCAGTAGTACCGGGAATAACTATGGCTACACCTTC. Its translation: CASSTGNNYGYTF. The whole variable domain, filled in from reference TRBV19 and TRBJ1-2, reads DGGITQSPKYLFRKEGQNVTLSCEQNLNHDAMYWYRQDPGQGLRLIYYSQIVNDFQKGDIAEGYSVSREKKESFPLTVTSAQKNPTAFYLCASSTGNNYGYTFGSGTRLTVV.

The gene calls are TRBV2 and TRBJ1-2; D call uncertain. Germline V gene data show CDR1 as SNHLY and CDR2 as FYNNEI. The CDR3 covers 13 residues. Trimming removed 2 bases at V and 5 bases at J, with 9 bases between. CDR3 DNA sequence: TGTGCCAGCAGTGAAACTCGGTCATATGGCTACACCTTC. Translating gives CASSETRSYGYTF.

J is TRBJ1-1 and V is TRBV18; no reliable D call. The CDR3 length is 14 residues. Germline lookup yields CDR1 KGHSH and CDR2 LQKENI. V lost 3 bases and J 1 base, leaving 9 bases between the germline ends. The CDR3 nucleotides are TGTGCCAGCTCACCGGACTGGGGGAACACTGAAGCTTTCTTT. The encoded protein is CASSPDWGNTEAFF.